One and the same sample provided the 5 T cell receptor beta chains below, sequenced in a study of cytomegalovirus exposure and HLA in healthy donors (dated by TCRdb to 2017 to 2019). Library preparation used the immunoSEQ multiplex PCR assay. The multiplex PCR relied on a mix of 60 forward primers for TCR Vbeta segments and 13 reverse primers for TCR Jbeta segments. Sourced from immuneACCESS, this table was stored by TCRdb with only in-frame sequences that have V and J called. A share of the clones is absent; for the studies checked, an unresolved V gene accounts for under half, and the remainder has no known explanation. The sample includes more than 130,000 clones, with around 72% observed a single time. Of the sample, about 15% falls within the top ten clones. Sequencing was performed on PBMCs. The origin of the receptors is a human donor in good health.

The rearrangement joins TRBV6-5 to TRBJ1-2; perhaps TRBD1 as D (6 bases). Per germline, CDR1 MNHEY and CDR2 SVGAGI. The CDR3 covers 13 residues. V lost 5 bases, J lost 4 bases, and 11 bases lay in between. The CDR3 nucleotides are TGTGCCAGCAGTCACAGGGAGAGCTATGGCTACACCTTC. It specifies CASSHRESYGYTF.

The chain joins TRBV5-1 to TRBJ1-1; a weak D match, TRBD1 (6 bases). V was shortened by 4 bases and J by 3 bases, with 13 bases between the two germline ends. There are 14 residues in the CDR3. Germline CDR1 is SGHRS and CDR2 is YFSETQ. Written as DNA, the CDR3 is TGCGCCAGCAGCCCATTAAACAGGGACACTGAAGCTTTCTTT. This encodes CASSPLNRDTEAFF.

The chain couples TRBV4-1 to TRBJ1-2; a weak D match, TRBD1 (5 bases). Germline lookup yields CDR1 MGHRA and CDR2 YSYEKL. V was trimmed by 0 bases and J by 2 bases, leaving 13 bases between them. CDR3 length: 16 amino acids. This chain's CDR3 is CASSQEGLRGNYGYTF. Here the CDR3 DNA reads TGCGCCAGCAGCCAAGAGGGACTAAGGGGAAACTATGGCTACACCTTC.

The V gene is TRBV4-1, the J gene TRBJ1-1; the match to TRBD1 covers 7 bases. Per germline, CDR1 MGHRA and CDR2 YSYEKL. V was clipped by 0 bases and J by 11 bases; unmatched bases: 6. The CDR3 extends over 13 amino acids. CDR3 residues: CASSQELQGDAFF. In nucleotides, the CDR3 is TGCGCCAGCAGCCAAGAATTGCAGGGGGACGCTTTCTTT.

V usage is TRBV6-1 and J usage is TRBJ2-5, with 9 nucleotides matching TRBD1. The J call is uncertain, as TRBJ2-7 better fits the DNA end. This CDR3 has 13 amino acids. Germline V gene sequence: CDR1 MNHNS, CDR2 SASEGT. The CDR3 sequence is CASSRDREYEQYF. CDR3 DNA sequence: TGTGCCAGCAGCCGGGACAGGGAATACGAGCAGTACTTC.